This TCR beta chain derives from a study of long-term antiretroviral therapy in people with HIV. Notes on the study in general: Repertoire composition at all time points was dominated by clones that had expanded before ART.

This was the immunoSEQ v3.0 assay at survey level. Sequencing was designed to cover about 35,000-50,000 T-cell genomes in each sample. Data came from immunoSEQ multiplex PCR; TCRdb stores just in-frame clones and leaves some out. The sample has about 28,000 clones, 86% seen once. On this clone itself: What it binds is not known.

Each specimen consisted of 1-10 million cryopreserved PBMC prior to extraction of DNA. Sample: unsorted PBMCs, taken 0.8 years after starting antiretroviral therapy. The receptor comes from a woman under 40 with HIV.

The CDR3 loop reads CASSPQGSGANVLTF. CDR3 nucleotide sequence: TGTGCCAGCAGCCCACAGGGTTCTGGGGCCAACGTCCTGACTTTC. The chain has TRBV9 and TRBJ2-6; D possibly corresponds to TRBD1 (6 bases). Trimming removed 4 bases at V and 1 base at J, with 9 bases between. The CDR3 sequence is 15 residues long. The germline V gene encodes CDR1 SGDLS and CDR2 YYNGEE.